The clone carrying this T cell receptor (beta chain) has just a few counts. Then a second PCR, running roughly 7 to 11 cycles, was carried out with a sample-barcoded 5' primer and a J-beta primer mix. TCRdb reanalysed the 5' RACE reads using MiXCR and keeps one entry per CDR3 protein. The sample gives roughly 860,000 distinct CDR3 sequences, around 62% of which show up once; roughly 25% is in the top ten. The CDR3 contains 15 residues. Trimming removed 2 bases from V and 0 bases from J; junction bases left unmatched: 3. Looked up from germline, CDR1 is DFQATT and CDR2 is SNEGSKA (reference sequence). The sample originates from a study of blood T cells in healthy people across ages.

The sequencing input was blood. The receptor's source is a man under 40 in good health. The rearrangement joins TRBV20-1 to TRBJ2-1; 8 nucleotides align to TRBD2. Here the CDR3 DNA reads TGCAGTGCTAGAATAGCGGGGACCTCCTACAATGAGCAGTTCTTC. Its protein product is CSARIAGTSYNEQFF.